This paragraph covers one T cell receptor beta chain sequence. Its antigen is as yet unknown. This CDR3 is 14 amino acids long. V was shortened by 5 bases and J by 2 bases, with 12 bases between the two germline ends. Germline V lookup: CDR1 GTSNPN, CDR2 SVGIG (reference sequence). The sample comes from a study of beta chain features in type 1 diabetes. Study findings and constraints: Within patients, naive, central memory and Treg TCRB repertoires seemed more similar than within healthy donors.

Expressed TCRB transcripts were sequenced, since all the RNA that had been isolated was reverse transcribed. TCRdb's table, derived via immunoSEQ multiplex PCR, lists solely in-frame clones and lacks some. The data contain roughly 290,000 clones, 8% of them singletons. All of the sorted populations showed purity greater than 95%. The clonotype comes from a woman aged 18-29 years in good health. Sample: central memory CD4+ T cells from blood. The chain combines TRBV30 with TRBJ2-2; maybe TRBD1 (5 bases). The CDR3 protein is CAWGRAVNTGELFF. The CDR3 coding sequence is TGTGCCTGGGGCAGGGCAGTCAACACCGGGGAGCTGTTTTTT.